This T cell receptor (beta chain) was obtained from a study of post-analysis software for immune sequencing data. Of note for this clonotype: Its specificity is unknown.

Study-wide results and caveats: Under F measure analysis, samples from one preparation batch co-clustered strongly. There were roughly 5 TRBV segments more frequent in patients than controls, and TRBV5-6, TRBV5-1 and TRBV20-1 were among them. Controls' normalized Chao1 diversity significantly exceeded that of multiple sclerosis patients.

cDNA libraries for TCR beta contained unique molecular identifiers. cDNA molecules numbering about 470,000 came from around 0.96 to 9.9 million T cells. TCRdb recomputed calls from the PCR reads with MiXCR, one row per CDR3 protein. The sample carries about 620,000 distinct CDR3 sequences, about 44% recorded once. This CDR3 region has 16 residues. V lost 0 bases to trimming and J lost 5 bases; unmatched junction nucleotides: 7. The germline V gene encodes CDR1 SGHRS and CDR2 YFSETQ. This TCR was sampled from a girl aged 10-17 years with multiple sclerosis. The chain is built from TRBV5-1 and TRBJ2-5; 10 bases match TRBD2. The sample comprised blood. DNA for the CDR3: TGCGCCAGCAGCTTGGGACCTAGCGGGGGCGAGGAGACCCAGTACTTC. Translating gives CASSLGPSGGEETQYF.